This T cell receptor beta chain was obtained from a study of T cells expressing NK-cell markers. Study observations and caveats: Dominant NKG2C+ clonotypes accounted for roughly 1.0-7.0% of CD8+ T cells in several donors.

This CDR3 spans 18 amino acids. CDR1 and CDR2 from the germline V gene are KGHSH and LQKENI. As regards this clonotype: As yet, its antigen is unknown.

cDNA encoding TCR beta was synthesized via 5'RACE template switching incorporating UMIs. TCRdb re-called the 5' RACE reads and shows each CDR3 protein once, DNA omitted. Recorded for this sample: fewer than 300,000 distinct CDR3 sequences. The chain combines TRBV18 with TRBJ2-1; TCRdb's D call, TRBD1, is unchecked because there is no DNA. The sample consisted of blood T cells: a sorted CD56 or NKG2C T cell subset, CD4+ or CD8+ T cells, or bulk PBMC T cells (not recorded which). The receptor was derived from a woman aged 18 to 75 in good health. The CDR3 loop reads CASSPQGAPLKTYNEQFF.